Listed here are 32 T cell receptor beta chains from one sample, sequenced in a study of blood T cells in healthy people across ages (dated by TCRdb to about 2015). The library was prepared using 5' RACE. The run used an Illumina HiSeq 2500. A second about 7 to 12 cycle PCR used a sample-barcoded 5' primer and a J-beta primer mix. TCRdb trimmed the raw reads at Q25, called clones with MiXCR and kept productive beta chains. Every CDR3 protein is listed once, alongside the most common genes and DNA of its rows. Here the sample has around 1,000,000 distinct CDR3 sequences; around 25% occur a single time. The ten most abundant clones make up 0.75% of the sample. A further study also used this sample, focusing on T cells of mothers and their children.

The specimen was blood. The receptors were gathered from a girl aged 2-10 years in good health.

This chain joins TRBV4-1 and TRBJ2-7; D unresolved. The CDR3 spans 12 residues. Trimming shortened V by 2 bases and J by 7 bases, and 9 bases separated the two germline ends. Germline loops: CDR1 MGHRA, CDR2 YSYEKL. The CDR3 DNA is TGCGCCAGCAGCCAAATTGTGGGGGAGCAGTACTTC. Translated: CASSQIVGEQYF.

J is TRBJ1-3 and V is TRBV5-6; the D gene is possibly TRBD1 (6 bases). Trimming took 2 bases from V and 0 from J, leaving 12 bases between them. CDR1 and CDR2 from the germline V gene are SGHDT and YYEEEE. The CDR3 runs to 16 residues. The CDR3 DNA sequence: TGTGCCAGCAGCTTAGGACAGCCGTACTCTGGAAACACCATATATTTT. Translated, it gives CASSLGQPYSGNTIYF.

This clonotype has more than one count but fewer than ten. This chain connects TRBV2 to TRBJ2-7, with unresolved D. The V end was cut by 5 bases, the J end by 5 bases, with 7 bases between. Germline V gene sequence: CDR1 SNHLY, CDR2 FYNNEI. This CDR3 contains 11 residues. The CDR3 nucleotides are TGTGCCAGCAGTCCGTTGGACGAGCAGTACTTC. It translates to CASSPLDEQYF.

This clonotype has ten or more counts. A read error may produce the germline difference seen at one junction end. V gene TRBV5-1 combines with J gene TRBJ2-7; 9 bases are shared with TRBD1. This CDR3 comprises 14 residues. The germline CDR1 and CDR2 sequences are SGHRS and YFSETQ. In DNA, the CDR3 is TGTGCCAGCAGCTTTACGGACAGGGGCTACGAGCAGTACTTC. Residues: CASSFTDRGYEQYF.

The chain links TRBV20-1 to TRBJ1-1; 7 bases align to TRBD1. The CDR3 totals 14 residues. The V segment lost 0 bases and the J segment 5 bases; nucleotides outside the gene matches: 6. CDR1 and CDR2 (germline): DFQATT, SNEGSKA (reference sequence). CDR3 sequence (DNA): TGCAGTGCTAGAGATTCTTCAGGGGGTACTGAAGCTTTCTTT. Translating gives CSARDSSGGTEAFF.

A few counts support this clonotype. The CDR3 nucleotides are TGTGCCAGCACGGGGACAGCCAGCACCCAGTACTTC. Residues: CASTGTASTQYF. The chain is built from TRBV12-3 or TRBV12-4 and TRBJ2-5; 7 positions match TRBD1. J was trimmed by 8 bases and V by 7 bases; bases with no gene match: 7. CDR3 length: 12 amino acids.

The CDR3 DNA reads as TGTGCCAGCAGCCAAGGTCTCCTAGCGGGGGCCATAGATACGCAGTATTTT. As protein: CASSQGLLAGAIDTQYF. The rearrangement joins TRBV4-2 to TRBJ2-3; TRBD2 matches 10 bases. The V gene end was trimmed by 1 base and the J gene end by 5 bases; junction bases not matched to a gene: 9. Germline loops: CDR1 LGHNA, CDR2 YNFKEQ. The CDR3 runs 17 residues.

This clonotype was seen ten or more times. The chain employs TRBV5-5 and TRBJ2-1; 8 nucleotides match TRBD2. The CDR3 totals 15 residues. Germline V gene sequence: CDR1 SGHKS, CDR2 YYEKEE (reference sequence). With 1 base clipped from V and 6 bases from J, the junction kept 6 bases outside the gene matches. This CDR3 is CASSLPAGVLNEQFF. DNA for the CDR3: TGTGCCAGCAGCTTGCCAGCGGGGGTCCTCAATGAGCAGTTCTTC.

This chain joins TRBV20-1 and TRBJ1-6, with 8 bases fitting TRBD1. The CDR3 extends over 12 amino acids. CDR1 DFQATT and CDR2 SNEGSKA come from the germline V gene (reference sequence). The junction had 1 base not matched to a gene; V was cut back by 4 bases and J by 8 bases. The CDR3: CSAKQGDSPLHF. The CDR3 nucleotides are TGCAGTGCTAAACAGGGGGATTCACCCCTCCACTTT.

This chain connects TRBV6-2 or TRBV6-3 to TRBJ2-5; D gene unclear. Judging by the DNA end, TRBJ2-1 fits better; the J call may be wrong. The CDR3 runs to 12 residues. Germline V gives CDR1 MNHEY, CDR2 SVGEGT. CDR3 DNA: TGTGCCAGCAGTTACGACATGGATGAGCAGTTCTTC. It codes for CASSYDMDEQFF.

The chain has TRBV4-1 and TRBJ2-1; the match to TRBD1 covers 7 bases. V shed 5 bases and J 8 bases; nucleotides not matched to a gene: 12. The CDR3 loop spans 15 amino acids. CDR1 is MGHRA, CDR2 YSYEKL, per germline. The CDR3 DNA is TGCGCCAGCAGCAGACCTCTCGACAGGGTCGATGAGCAGTTCTTC. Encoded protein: CASSRPLDRVDEQFF.

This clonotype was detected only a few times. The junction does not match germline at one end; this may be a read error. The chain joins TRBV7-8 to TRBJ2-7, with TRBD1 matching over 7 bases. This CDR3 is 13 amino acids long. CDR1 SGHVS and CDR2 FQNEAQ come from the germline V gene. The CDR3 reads CASTHLTGWEQCF. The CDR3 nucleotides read TGTGCCAGCACCCATCTGACAGGGTGGGAGCAGTGCTTC.

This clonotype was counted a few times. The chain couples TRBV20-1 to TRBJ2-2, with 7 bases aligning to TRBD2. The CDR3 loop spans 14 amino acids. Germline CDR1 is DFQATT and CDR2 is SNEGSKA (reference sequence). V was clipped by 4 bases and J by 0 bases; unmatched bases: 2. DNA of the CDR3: TGCAGTGCTACAGGACTAGCGAACACCGGGGAGCTGTTTTTT. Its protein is CSATGLANTGELFF.

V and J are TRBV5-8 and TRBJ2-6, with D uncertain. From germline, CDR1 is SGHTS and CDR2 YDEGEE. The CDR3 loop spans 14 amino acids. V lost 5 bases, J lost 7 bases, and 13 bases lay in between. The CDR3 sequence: CASRVIVFANVLTF. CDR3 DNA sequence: TGTGCCAGCAGGGTGATAGTTTTCGCCAACGTCCTGACTTTC.

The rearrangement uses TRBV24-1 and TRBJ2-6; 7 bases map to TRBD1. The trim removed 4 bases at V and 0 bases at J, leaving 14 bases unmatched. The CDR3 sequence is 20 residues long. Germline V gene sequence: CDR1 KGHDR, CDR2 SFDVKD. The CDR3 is CATSETPGTDKVSGANVLTF. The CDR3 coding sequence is TGTGCCACCAGTGAGACCCCCGGGACAGATAAGGTCTCTGGGGCCAACGTCCTGACTTTC.

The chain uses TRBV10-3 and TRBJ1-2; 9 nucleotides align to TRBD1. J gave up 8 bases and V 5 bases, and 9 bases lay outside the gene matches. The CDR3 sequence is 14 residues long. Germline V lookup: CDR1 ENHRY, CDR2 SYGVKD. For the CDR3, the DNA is TGTGCCATCAGTCCTCAGGGGACAGGGAGCGGCTACACCTTC. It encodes CAISPQGTGSGYTF.

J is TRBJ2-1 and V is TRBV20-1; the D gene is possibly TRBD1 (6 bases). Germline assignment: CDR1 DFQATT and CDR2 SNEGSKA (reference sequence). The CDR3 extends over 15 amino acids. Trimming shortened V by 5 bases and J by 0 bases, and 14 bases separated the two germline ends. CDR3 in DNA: TGCAGTGCTTCCGGGACACCCAGCTCCTACAATGAGCAGTTCTTC. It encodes CSASGTPSSYNEQFF.

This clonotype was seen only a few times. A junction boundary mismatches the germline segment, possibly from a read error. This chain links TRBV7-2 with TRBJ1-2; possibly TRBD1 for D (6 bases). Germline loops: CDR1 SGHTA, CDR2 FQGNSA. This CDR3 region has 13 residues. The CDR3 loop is CASWQDSFYGCTF. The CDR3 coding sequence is TGTGCCAGCTGGCAGGACAGCTTCTATGGCTGCACCTTC.

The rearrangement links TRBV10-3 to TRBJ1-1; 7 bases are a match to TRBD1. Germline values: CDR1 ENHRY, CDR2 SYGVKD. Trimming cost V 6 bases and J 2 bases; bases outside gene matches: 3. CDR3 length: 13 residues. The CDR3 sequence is CAISWDRNTEAFF. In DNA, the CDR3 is TGTGCCATCAGCTGGGACAGAAACACTGAAGCTTTCTTT.

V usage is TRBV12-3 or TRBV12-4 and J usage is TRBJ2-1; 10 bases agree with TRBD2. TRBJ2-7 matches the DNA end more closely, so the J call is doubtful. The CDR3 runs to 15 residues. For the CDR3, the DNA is TGTGCCAGCAGTTTAGCGTCTAGCGGGAGTCGCGAGCAGTACTTC. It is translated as CASSLASSGSREQYF.

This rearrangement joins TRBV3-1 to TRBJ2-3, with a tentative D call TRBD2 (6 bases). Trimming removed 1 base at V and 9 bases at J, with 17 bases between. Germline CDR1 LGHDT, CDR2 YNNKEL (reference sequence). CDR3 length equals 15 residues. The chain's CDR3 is CASSQGQGLPATQYF. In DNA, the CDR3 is TGTGCCAGCAGCCAAGGCCAAGGACTACCGGCGACGCAGTATTTT.

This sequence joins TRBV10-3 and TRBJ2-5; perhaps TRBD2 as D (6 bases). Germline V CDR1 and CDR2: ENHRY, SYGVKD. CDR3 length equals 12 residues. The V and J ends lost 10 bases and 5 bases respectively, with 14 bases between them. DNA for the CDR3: TGTGCCACCTGTGCGGGGACGGAGACCCAGTACTTC. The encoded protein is CATCAGTETQYF.

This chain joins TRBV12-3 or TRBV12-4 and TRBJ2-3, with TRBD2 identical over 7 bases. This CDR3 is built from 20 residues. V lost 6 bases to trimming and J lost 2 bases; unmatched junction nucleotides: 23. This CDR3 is CASRPFFLLASGTITDTQYF. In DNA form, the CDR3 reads TGTGCCAGCAGACCCTTTTTTCTTCTCGCCTCCGGGACTATCACAGATACGCAGTATTTT.

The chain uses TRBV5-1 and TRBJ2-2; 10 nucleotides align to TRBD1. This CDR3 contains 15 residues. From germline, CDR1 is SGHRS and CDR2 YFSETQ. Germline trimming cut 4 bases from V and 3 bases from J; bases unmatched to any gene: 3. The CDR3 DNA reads TGCGCCAGCAGCACCGGGACAGGGGACACCGGGGAGCTGTTTTTT. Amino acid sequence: CASSTGTGDTGELFF.

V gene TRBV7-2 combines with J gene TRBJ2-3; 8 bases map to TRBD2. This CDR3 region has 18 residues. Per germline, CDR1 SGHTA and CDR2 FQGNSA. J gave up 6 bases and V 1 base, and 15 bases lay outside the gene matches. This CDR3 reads CASSLVPILAGWEDTQYF. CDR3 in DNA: TGTGCCAGCAGCTTAGTCCCAATCCTAGCGGGTTGGGAGGATACGCAGTATTTT.

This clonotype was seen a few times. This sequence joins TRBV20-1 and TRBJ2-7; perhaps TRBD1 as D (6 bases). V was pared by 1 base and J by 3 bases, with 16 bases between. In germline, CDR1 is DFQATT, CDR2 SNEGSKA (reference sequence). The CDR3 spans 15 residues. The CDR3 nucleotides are TGCAGTGCTAGAGGAACCGGACAGTCTATCTACGAGCAGTACTTC. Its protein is CSARGTGQSIYEQYF.

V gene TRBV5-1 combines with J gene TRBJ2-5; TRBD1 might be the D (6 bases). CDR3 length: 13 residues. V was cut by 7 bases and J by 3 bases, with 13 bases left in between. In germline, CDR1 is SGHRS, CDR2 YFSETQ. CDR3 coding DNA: TGCGCCAGCGCGGTCCGGGACAAAGAGACCCAGTACTTC. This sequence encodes CASAVRDKETQYF. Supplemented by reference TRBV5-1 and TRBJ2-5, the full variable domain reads KAGVTQTPRYLIKTRGQQVTLSCSPISGHRSVSWYQQTPGQGLQFLFEYFSETQRNKGNFPGRFSGRQFSNSRSEMNVSTLELGDSALYLCASAVRDKETQYFGPGTRLLVL.

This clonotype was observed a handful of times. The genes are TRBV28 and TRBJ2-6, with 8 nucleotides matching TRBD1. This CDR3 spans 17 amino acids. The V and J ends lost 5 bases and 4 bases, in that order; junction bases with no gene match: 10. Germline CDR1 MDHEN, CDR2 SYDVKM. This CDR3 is CASSPRTGLAGANVLTF. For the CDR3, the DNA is TGTGCCAGCAGTCCCCGGACAGGGCTGGCCGGGGCCAACGTCCTGACTTTC.

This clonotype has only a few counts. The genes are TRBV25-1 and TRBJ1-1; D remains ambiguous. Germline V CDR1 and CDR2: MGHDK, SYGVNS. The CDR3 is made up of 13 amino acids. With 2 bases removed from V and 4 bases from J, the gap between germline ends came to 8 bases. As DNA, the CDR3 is TGTGCCAGCAGTGAAGGGGAGCCCACTGAAGCTTTCTTT. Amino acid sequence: CASSEGEPTEAFF.

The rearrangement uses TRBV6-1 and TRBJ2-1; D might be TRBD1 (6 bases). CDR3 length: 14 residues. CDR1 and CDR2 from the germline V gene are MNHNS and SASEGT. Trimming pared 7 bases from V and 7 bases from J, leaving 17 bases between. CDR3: CASTPSPTGNEQFF. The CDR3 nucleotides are TGTGCCAGCACCCCTAGCCCCACAGGGAATGAGCAGTTCTTC.

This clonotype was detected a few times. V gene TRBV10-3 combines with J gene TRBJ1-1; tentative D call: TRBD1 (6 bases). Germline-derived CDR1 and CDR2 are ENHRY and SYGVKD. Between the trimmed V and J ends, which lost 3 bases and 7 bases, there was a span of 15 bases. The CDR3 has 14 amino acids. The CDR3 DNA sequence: TGTGCCATCAGTGAAACCGGGACACCGCATGAAGCTTTCTTT. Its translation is CAISETGTPHEAFF.

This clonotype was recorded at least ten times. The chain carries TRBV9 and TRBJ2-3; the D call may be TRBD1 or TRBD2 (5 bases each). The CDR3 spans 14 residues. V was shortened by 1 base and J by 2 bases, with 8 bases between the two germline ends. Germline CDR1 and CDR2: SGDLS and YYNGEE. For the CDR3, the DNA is TGTGCCAGCAGCGTAACCGGGACCACAGATACGCAGTATTTT. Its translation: CASSVTGTTDTQYF.